A selection of T cell receptor beta chains follows, all from one sample in a study of T-cell memory formation after mild COVID-19. TCRdb re-called the 5' RACE reads with MiXCR, one entry per CDR3 protein. The sample shows roughly 410,000 distinct CDR3 sequences, more than 20% of them seen only once. The sample was PBMCs or a T cell subset sorted from them (not recorded which). The receptors shown here come from an adult woman who had mild COVID-19 (a few samples of this study predate the infection). Cell type and time point are not known. The CDR3 runs from the conserved cysteine through the conserved F or W. Each record gives: V gene, J gene, clone size, D gene, CDR3 protein, CDR3 DNA. The D gene is left open where the match is weak. The size of a clone is reported for some rows only, either as once, few or many, or as a class for expanded clones.

V gene: TRBV2; J gene: TRBJ1-2; clone size: NA; D gene: TRBD1; CDR3 protein: CASSARGREGFDGYTF; CDR3 DNA: TGTGCCAGCAGTGCCAGGGGGCGCGAGGGTTTCGATGGCTACACCTTC
V gene: TRBV4-3; J gene: TRBJ2-7; clone size: few; D gene: NA; CDR3 protein: CASSQDRAGEQYF; CDR3 DNA: TGCGCCAGCAGCCAAGATCGGGCGGGCGAGCAGTACTTC
V gene: TRBV30; J gene: TRBJ2-5; clone size: few; D gene: NA; CDR3 protein: CAWSRQRETQYF; CDR3 DNA: TGTGCCTGGAGTCGACAGAGAGAGACCCAGTACTTC
V gene: TRBV6-2/TRBV6-3; J gene: TRBJ1-2; clone size: few; D gene: TRBD1; CDR3 protein: CASSSLTGARVWYGYTF; CDR3 DNA: TGTGCCAGCAGCTCCTTGACAGGGGCTCGGGTTTGGTATGGCTACACCTTC
V gene: TRBV19; J gene: TRBJ1-2; clone size: NA; D gene: NA; CDR3 protein: CASSILGSRGYTF; CDR3 DNA: TGTGCCAGTAGTATTTTGGGTTCTCGGGGCTACACCTTC
V gene: TRBV18; J gene: TRBJ2-1; clone size: NA; D gene: NA; CDR3 protein: CASSQSLTGDNEQFF; CDR3 DNA: TGTGCCAGCTCACAATCCCTTACGGGAGATAATGAGCAGTTCTTC
V gene: TRBV30; J gene: TRBJ1-4; clone size: few; D gene: NA; CDR3 protein: CAWSVQGVGKLFF; CDR3 DNA: TGTGCCTGGAGTGTACAGGGCGTCGGGAAACTGTTTTTT
V gene: TRBV7-2; J gene: TRBJ2-7; clone size: NA; D gene: TRBD2; CDR3 protein: CASSPTSGRFYEQYF; CDR3 DNA: TGTGCCAGCAGCCCGACTAGCGGGAGGTTCTACGAGCAGTACTTC
V gene: TRBV5-1; J gene: TRBJ1-6; clone size: few; D gene: NA; CDR3 protein: CASRSLRQGNSPLHF; CDR3 DNA: TGCGCCAGCAGGAGTCTTCGGCAGGGAAATTCACCCCTCCACTTT
V gene: TRBV7-9; J gene: TRBJ2-5; clone size: NA; D gene: TRBD2; CDR3 protein: CASSLAAGGRETQYF; CDR3 DNA: TGTGCCAGCAGCTTAGCAGCGGGAGGGCGAGAGACCCAGTACTTC
V gene: TRBV12-3/TRBV12-4; J gene: TRBJ1-2; clone size: NA; D gene: NA; CDR3 protein: CASSRKRTNYGYTF; CDR3 DNA: TGTGCCAGCAGTAGAAAGAGGACTAACTATGGCTACACCTTC
V gene: TRBV9; J gene: TRBJ2-7; clone size: NA; D gene: TRBD2; CDR3 protein: CASSNGGDEQYF; CDR3 DNA: TGTGCCAGCAGCAACGGGGGGGACGAGCAGTACTTC
V gene: TRBV12-3/TRBV12-4; J gene: TRBJ1-2; clone size: NA; D gene: NA; CDR3 protein: CASSLVGASYTF; CDR3 DNA: TGTGCCAGCAGTTTGGTAGGGGCTAGCTACACCTTC
V gene: TRBV12-3/TRBV12-4; J gene: TRBJ2-3; clone size: NA; D gene: NA; CDR3 protein: CASRTTQGSTDTQYF; CDR3 DNA: TGTGCCAGCAGAACCACCCAGGGTAGCACAGATACGCAGTATTTT
V gene: TRBV7-2; J gene: TRBJ2-1; clone size: few; D gene: NA; CDR3 protein: CASSTSLGRNEQFF; CDR3 DNA: TGTGCCAGCAGCACATCCCTGGGGAGGAATGAGCAGTTCTTC
V gene: TRBV4-3; J gene: TRBJ2-7; clone size: NA; D gene: TRBD2; CDR3 protein: CASSQLGIAGETYEQYF; CDR3 DNA: TGCGCCAGCAGCCAGCTCGGAATAGCGGGAGAGACCTACGAGCAGTACTTC
V gene: TRBV3-1; J gene: TRBJ2-3; clone size: NA; D gene: NA; CDR3 protein: CASSQDWKTQYF; CDR3 DNA: TGTGCCAGCAGCCAAGATTGGAAAACGCAGTATTTT
V gene: TRBV29-1; J gene: TRBJ1-2; clone size: NA; D gene: NA; CDR3 protein: CSVPAAVHYGYTF; CDR3 DNA: TGCAGCGTCCCTGCGGCGGTGCACTATGGCTACACCTTC
V gene: TRBV27; J gene: TRBJ1-1; clone size: NA; D gene: NA; CDR3 protein: CASREGGYLNTEAFF; CDR3 DNA: TGTGCCAGTAGAGAGGGAGGTTATTTGAACACTGAAGCTTTCTTT
V gene: TRBV20-1; J gene: TRBJ2-1; clone size: few; D gene: NA; CDR3 protein: CSARPDPQPGLPNEQFF; CDR3 DNA: TGCAGTGCTAGGCCGGATCCCCAGCCGGGACTCCCCAATGAGCAGTTCTTC
V gene: TRBV12-3/TRBV12-4; J gene: TRBJ2-4; clone size: NA; D gene: NA; CDR3 protein: CASQSRAKNIQYF; CDR3 DNA: TGTGCCAGCCAAAGTCGCGCCAAAAACATTCAGTACTTC
V gene: TRBV25-1; J gene: TRBJ2-5; clone size: NA; D gene: NA; CDR3 protein: CASSDSGSMETQYF; CDR3 DNA: TGTGCCAGCAGTGATTCAGGGAGCATGGAGACCCAGTACTTC
V gene: TRBV25-1; J gene: TRBJ1-1; clone size: NA; D gene: NA; CDR3 protein: CASSEYQGGTEAFF; CDR3 DNA: TGTGCCAGCAGTGAATACCAGGGCGGCACTGAAGCTTTCTTT
V gene: TRBV7-9; J gene: TRBJ2-7; clone size: NA; D gene: NA; CDR3 protein: CASSELQVNEQYF; CDR3 DNA: TGTGCCAGCAGCGAATTACAGGTGAACGAGCAGTACTTC
V gene: TRBV9; J gene: TRBJ1-2; clone size: few; D gene: TRBD1; CDR3 protein: CASSFPGQHYGYTF; CDR3 DNA: TGTGCCAGCAGCTTCCCGGGACAGCACTATGGCTACACCTTC
V gene: TRBV10-3; J gene: TRBJ2-2; clone size: NA; D gene: TRBD2; CDR3 protein: CAISESSGRRTGELFF; CDR3 DNA: TGTGCCATCAGTGAGTCTAGCGGGAGGAGAACCGGGGAGCTGTTTTTT
V gene: TRBV5-1; J gene: TRBJ2-1; clone size: many; D gene: TRBD2; CDR3 protein: CASSLVVTSSNEQFF; CDR3 DNA: TGCGCCAGCAGCTTGGTGGTGACTAGCAGCAATGAGCAGTTCTTC
V gene: TRBV4-2; J gene: TRBJ2-5; clone size: few; D gene: TRBD2; CDR3 protein: CASSPRSSGSSEETQYF; CDR3 DNA: TGTGCCAGCAGCCCGAGATCTAGCGGGAGTTCCGAAGAGACCCAGTACTTC
V gene: TRBV20-1; J gene: TRBJ1-5; clone size: NA; D gene: NA; CDR3 protein: CSAVKTAINQPQHF; CDR3 DNA: TGCAGTGCGGTTAAGACGGCTATCAATCAGCCCCAGCATTTT
V gene: TRBV4-3; J gene: TRBJ2-3; clone size: NA; D gene: TRBD2; CDR3 protein: CASSQAASGSIFGTDTQYF; CDR3 DNA: TGCGCCAGCAGCCAAGCGGCTAGCGGGAGTATCTTCGGAACAGATACGCAGTATTTT
V gene: TRBV19; J gene: TRBJ1-1; clone size: NA; D gene: NA; CDR3 protein: CASSIGSGPGTEAFF; CDR3 DNA: TGTGCCAGTAGTATAGGGTCGGGTCCGGGCACTGAAGCTTTCTTT
V gene: TRBV14; J gene: TRBJ2-7; clone size: many; D gene: TRBD2; CDR3 protein: CASSPAGGGYEQYF; CDR3 DNA: TGTGCCAGCAGCCCGGCGGGAGGTGGGTACGAGCAGTACTTC
V gene: TRBV27; J gene: TRBJ2-1; clone size: few; D gene: NA; CDR3 protein: CASKAPLTGRRQFF; CDR3 DNA: TGTGCCAGCAAGGCCCCGCTCACAGGGAGGCGGCAGTTCTTC
V gene: TRBV7-3; J gene: TRBJ2-4; clone size: few; D gene: NA; CDR3 protein: CASSLTGPLAKNIQYF; CDR3 DNA: TGTGCCAGCAGCTTAACAGGTCCACTGGCCAAAAACATTCAGTACTTC
V gene: TRBV12-3/TRBV12-4; J gene: TRBJ2-4; clone size: few; D gene: TRBD2; CDR3 protein: CASSPTLLTSGGRKNIQYF; CDR3 DNA: TGTGCCAGCAGTCCCACCCTACTGACTAGCGGGGGCCGCAAAAACATTCAGTACTTC
V gene: TRBV2; J gene: TRBJ1-2; clone size: NA; D gene: NA; CDR3 protein: CASSSTGPGTF; CDR3 DNA: TGTGCCAGCAGTTCAACAGGTCCTGGCACCTTC
V gene: TRBV3-1; J gene: TRBJ2-3; clone size: NA; D gene: NA; CDR3 protein: CASSHPAEGPTDTQYF; CDR3 DNA: TGTGCCAGCAGCCACCCCGCCGAGGGGCCCACAGATACGCAGTATTTT
V gene: TRBV12-3/TRBV12-4; J gene: TRBJ2-3; clone size: NA; D gene: NA; CDR3 protein: CASSLTGTRSQYF; CDR3 DNA: TGTGCCAGCAGCCTAACCGGGACAAGATCGCAGTATTTT
V gene: TRBV12-3/TRBV12-4; J gene: TRBJ2-1; clone size: few; D gene: TRBD2; CDR3 protein: CASSERGYNEQFF; CDR3 DNA: TGTGCCAGCAGCGAGCGGGGATACAATGAGCAGTTCTTC
V gene: TRBV27; J gene: TRBJ2-3; clone size: few; D gene: TRBD1; CDR3 protein: CASSLSGQGVTDTQYF; CDR3 DNA: TGTGCCAGCAGTTTATCGGGACAGGGCGTCACAGATACGCAGTATTTT
V gene: TRBV14; J gene: TRBJ2-3; clone size: NA; D gene: TRBD2; CDR3 protein: CASSQALRGFTDTQYF; CDR3 DNA: TGTGCCAGCAGCCAAGCCTTGCGGGGGTTCACAGATACGCAGTATTTT
V gene: TRBV15; J gene: TRBJ2-3; clone size: NA; D gene: NA; CDR3 protein: CAVGLGFDTQYF; CDR3 DNA: TGTGCCGTGGGCCTAGGATTCGATACGCAGTATTTT
V gene: TRBV12-3/TRBV12-4; J gene: TRBJ2-2; clone size: few; D gene: TRBD1; CDR3 protein: CASSRTGWGAGELFF; CDR3 DNA: TGTGCCAGCAGCAGGACAGGGTGGGGAGCGGGGGAGCTGTTTTTT
V gene: TRBV10-3; J gene: TRBJ1-2; clone size: few; D gene: TRBD1; CDR3 protein: CAISTQTGGNYGYTF; CDR3 DNA: TGTGCCATCAGTACCCAGACAGGGGGGAACTATGGCTACACCTTC
V gene: TRBV5-1; J gene: TRBJ2-1; clone size: NA; D gene: NA; CDR3 protein: CASSSEASSYNEQFF; CDR3 DNA: TGCGCCAGTTCCTCGGAGGCTAGCTCCTACAATGAGCAGTTCTTC
V gene: TRBV30; J gene: TRBJ2-1; clone size: NA; D gene: TRBD2; CDR3 protein: CAWSGRLAGGYNEQFF; CDR3 DNA: TGTGCCTGGAGTGGGAGACTAGCGGGAGGGTACAATGAGCAGTTCTTC
V gene: TRBV7-6; J gene: TRBJ2-7; clone size: NA; D gene: NA; CDR3 protein: CASSPWEQFRAYEQYF; CDR3 DNA: TGTGCCAGCAGCCCCTGGGAACAGTTTCGGGCCTACGAGCAGTACTTC
V gene: TRBV5-5; J gene: TRBJ2-2; clone size: many; D gene: NA; CDR3 protein: CASSSQGASDTGELFF; CDR3 DNA: TGTGCCAGCAGCTCCCAGGGAGCCTCTGACACCGGGGAGCTGTTTTTT
V gene: TRBV6-5; J gene: TRBJ2-7; clone size: few; D gene: NA; CDR3 protein: CASSYSGQGAYEQYF; CDR3 DNA: TGTGCCAGCAGTTACTCGGGACAAGGTGCCTACGAGCAGTACTTC
V gene: TRBV7-9; J gene: TRBJ2-3; clone size: NA; D gene: NA; CDR3 protein: CASSLSGLPDTQYF; CDR3 DNA: TGTGCCAGCAGCTTATCGGGACTGCCAGATACGCAGTATTTT
V gene: TRBV3-1; J gene: TRBJ2-7; clone size: few; D gene: TRBD2; CDR3 protein: CASSQDLRASGRHEQYF; CDR3 DNA: TGTGCCAGCAGCCAAGATCTGAGGGCTAGCGGGAGGCACGAGCAGTACTTC
V gene: TRBV20-1; J gene: TRBJ1-5; clone size: many; D gene: TRBD1; CDR3 protein: CSARRTGSNQPQHF; CDR3 DNA: TGCAGTGCTAGAAGGACAGGCAGCAATCAGCCCCAGCATTTT
V gene: TRBV7-2; J gene: TRBJ2-1; clone size: NA; D gene: NA; CDR3 protein: CASRTTGMLYNEQFF; CDR3 DNA: TGTGCCAGCAGAACAACAGGAATGCTATACAATGAGCAGTTCTTC
V gene: TRBV7-2; J gene: TRBJ2-4; clone size: few; D gene: TRBD1; CDR3 protein: CASRSPGTGENIQYF; CDR3 DNA: TGTGCCAGCAGATCCCCCGGGACAGGGGAAAACATTCAGTACTTC
V gene: TRBV7-2; J gene: TRBJ2-5; clone size: few; D gene: TRBD1; CDR3 protein: CASRQGARGRETQYF; CDR3 DNA: TGTGCCAGCAGACAGGGGGCGCGAGGCCGGGAGACCCAGTACTTC